These 17 T cell receptor beta chains were sequenced from one sample in a study of regulatory T cells in long-lasting Graves disease. With iRepertoire HTBI primers and Arm-PCR of CDR3 regions, TCR beta libraries were built. MiXCR, applied by TCRdb to the multiplex PCR reads, yields one record per CDR3 protein. The sample comprises hundreds of thousands of distinct CDR3 sequences, about 16% of which are singletons, and roughly 25% rests with the top ten. Noted time point: newly diagnosed GD, antithyroid drugs for less than 3 months. PBMC RNA served as the TCR library source. In addition, the sample was reused for a study of T cells in Graves' hyperthyroidism and ophthalmopathy.

Sequencing used peripheral blood mononuclear cells (PBMCs), obtained at new diagnosis, from a patient treated with antithyroid drugs. These receptors were collected from a woman between 40 and 65 years old with Graves disease.

The gene calls are TRBV27 and TRBJ2-1; 9 bases agree with TRBD1. This CDR3 has 14 amino acids. J gave up 7 bases and V 5 bases, and 6 bases lay outside the gene matches. Germline CDR1 is MNHEY and CDR2 is SMNVEV (reference sequence). The CDR3 reads CASSGTTGGNEQFF. In DNA, the CDR3 is TGTGCCAGCAGTGGCACGACAGGGGGGAATGAGCAGTTCTTC.

This clonotype was found many times. V usage is TRBV20-1 and J usage is TRBJ1-5; D not certain. This CDR3 is 13 amino acids long. Trimming left V 1 base short and J 4 bases short, with 8 bases between. The germline V gene has CDR1 DFQATT and CDR2 SNEGSKA (reference sequence). The CDR3 spells CSARAVGNQPQHF. The DNA of the CDR3 is TGCAGTGCTAGAGCTGTGGGAAATCAGCCCCAGCATTTT.

This clonotype appeared many times. The genes are TRBV11-3 and TRBJ2-1, with 8 positions matching TRBD2. V lost 2 bases and J lost 9; bases outside the gene matches: 6. This CDR3 is 14 amino acids long. Germline values: CDR1 SGHNT, CDR2 YENEEA. CDR3 loop: CASSLTGGAIEQFF. In DNA, the CDR3 is TGTGCCAGCAGCTTAACGGGGGGGGCCATTGAGCAGTTCTTC.

The chain is built from TRBV6-1 and TRBJ1-2; 7 bases map to TRBD1. J gave up 4 bases and V 4 bases, and 3 bases lay outside the gene matches. Germline CDR1 is MNHNS and CDR2 is SASEGT. This CDR3 has 13 amino acids. The CDR3 coding sequence is TGTGCCAGCAGTGCCGACAGGGCCTATGGCTACACCTTC. Protein sequence: CASSADRAYGYTF.

This clonotype was detected only a few times. The DNA of the CDR3 is TGTGCCACCAGTGATTCGAGAGGGCCCCTCCACTTT. Its translation: CATSDSRGPLHF. The chain has TRBV24-1 and TRBJ1-6; no definite D call. The CDR3 loop spans 12 amino acids. CDR1 is KGHDR, CDR2 SFDVKD, per germline. The ends were cut back, 2 bases at V and 13 bases at J, with 8 bases in the middle.

The rearrangement uses TRBV3-1 and TRBJ2-3; D might be TRBD2 (6 bases). V lost 4 bases and J 3 bases, leaving 14 bases between the germline ends. This CDR3 region has 15 residues. The V gene's germline CDR1 is LGHDT and CDR2 YNNKEL (reference sequence). CDR3 sequence (DNA): TGTGCCAGCAGCCTTTGGGCTAGCGATACAGATACGCAGTATTTT. Protein sequence: CASSLWASDTDTQYF.

The sample holds a few counts of this clonotype. The V call is TRBV15, the J call TRBJ2-2; tentative D call: TRBD2 (5 bases). V was cut by 0 bases and J by 4 bases, with 15 bases left in between. The germline V gene has CDR1 LNHNV and CDR2 YYDKDF (reference sequence). This CDR3 is 17 amino acids long. The CDR3 DNA sequence: TGTGCCACCAGCAGAGATGCCATATTTGCGGGCACCGGGGAGCTGTTTTTT. Its translation is CATSRDAIFAGTGELFF.

This clonotype appeared many times. V is TRBV6-2 or TRBV6-3 and J is TRBJ1-2, with 8 nucleotides matching TRBD1. The CDR3 totals 14 residues. After removal of 6 bases from V and 4 bases from J, the junction contained 7 bases not matched to a gene. Looked up from germline, CDR1 is MNHEY and CDR2 is SVGEGT. CDR3 nucleotides: TGTGCCAGCAGGGGACAGGAACGCGGCTATGGCTACACCTTC. It codes for CASRGQERGYGYTF.

This clonotype was recorded many times. The V call is TRBV4-1, the J call TRBJ1-1; no definite D call. Germline values: CDR1 MGHRA, CDR2 YSYEKL. Deletions cut 0 bases from V and 1 base from J, with 3 bases between. This CDR3 has 13 amino acids. The CDR3 protein is CASSQEQNTEAFF. The DNA of the CDR3 is TGCGCCAGCAGCCAAGAACAGAACACTGAAGCTTTCTTT.

The V and J genes are TRBV9 and TRBJ1-1; weak D call: TRBD1 (6 bases). CDR1 and CDR2 from the germline V gene are SGDLS and YYNGEE. V was trimmed by 0 bases and J by 11 bases, leaving 14 bases between them. The CDR3 runs to 13 residues. In nucleotides, the CDR3 is TGTGCCAGCAGCGTAGGGCCAGGGGAGATGGCTTTCTTT. Residues: CASSVGPGEMAFF.

This clonotype was counted a few times. V usage is TRBV10-3 and J usage is TRBJ1-5; D remains unclear. Germline values: CDR1 ENHRY, CDR2 SYGVKD. CDR3 length: 17 amino acids. The V gene lost 0 bases and the J gene lost 1 base, with 13 bases spanning the gap. CDR3 protein: CAISESRMGKSNQPQHF. CDR3 nucleotides: TGTGCCATCAGTGAGTCGAGAATGGGGAAGAGCAATCAGCCCCAGCATTTT.

This clonotype has ten or more counts. This chain's CDR3 is CASSLGYGNPYGYTF. CDR3 nucleotide sequence: TGTGCCAGCAGTTTGGGGTACGGCAACCCCTATGGCTACACCTTC. This sequence joins TRBV28 and TRBJ1-2, with unresolved D. CDR1 and CDR2 from the germline V gene are MDHEN and SYDVKM. With 3 bases removed from V and 4 bases from J, the gap between germline ends came to 15 bases. CDR3 length equals 15 residues.

This clonotype occurred many times. The chain is built from TRBV24-1 and TRBJ2-5; TRBD1 aligns across 8 bases. The length of the CDR3 is 14 residues. The germline V gene encodes CDR1 KGHDR and CDR2 SFDVKD. J was trimmed by 5 bases and V by 6 bases; bases with no gene match: 7. The CDR3 sequence: CATSRTGYMETQYF. DNA for the CDR3: TGTGCCACCAGTCGGACAGGGTATATGGAGACCCAGTACTTC.

This clonotype has ten or more counts. V usage is TRBV5-1 and J usage is TRBJ1-4; D gene unclear. Trimming took 0 bases from V and 8 from J, leaving 11 bases between them. CDR3 size: 14 residues. Germline assignment: CDR1 SGHRS and CDR2 YFSETQ. In nucleotides, the CDR3 is TGCGCCAGCAGCTTGGGTCCCGAGGAGGAAAAACTGTTTTTT. Amino acids: CASSLGPEEEKLFF.

This clonotype was recorded many times. The genes are TRBV11-2 and TRBJ2-1, with D possibly being TRBD1 (7 bases). The CDR3 is 12 amino acids. Germline loops: CDR1 SGHAT, CDR2 FQNNGV. With 7 bases removed from V and 8 bases from J, the gap between germline ends came to 12 bases. Here the CDR3 reads CASTGGGYEQFF. The CDR3 DNA sequence: TGTGCCAGCACCGGAGGGGGCTATGAGCAGTTCTTC.

This clonotype showed up many times. The V call is TRBV3-1, the J call TRBJ1-4, with D unresolved. The CDR3 is 16 amino acids. The germline CDR1 and CDR2 sequences are LGHDT and YNNKEL (reference sequence). V shed 4 bases and J shed 3 bases, with 15 bases lying between them. The CDR3 spells CASSPSTPGANEKLFF. The CDR3 DNA follows: TGTGCCAGCAGCCCTTCGACTCCTGGGGCTAATGAAAAACTGTTTTTT.

This clonotype was seen only a few times. The rearrangement links TRBV5-5 to TRBJ2-7, with 10 nucleotides matching TRBD2. The CDR3 spans 15 residues. Germline CDR1 reads SGHKS; CDR2 reads YYEKEE (reference sequence). V lost 3 bases, J lost 2 bases, and 5 bases stayed unmatched. As DNA, the CDR3 is TGTGCCAGCAGCTCAGGACTAGCGGTTCCCTACGAGCAGTACTTC. This gives the protein CASSSGLAVPYEQYF.